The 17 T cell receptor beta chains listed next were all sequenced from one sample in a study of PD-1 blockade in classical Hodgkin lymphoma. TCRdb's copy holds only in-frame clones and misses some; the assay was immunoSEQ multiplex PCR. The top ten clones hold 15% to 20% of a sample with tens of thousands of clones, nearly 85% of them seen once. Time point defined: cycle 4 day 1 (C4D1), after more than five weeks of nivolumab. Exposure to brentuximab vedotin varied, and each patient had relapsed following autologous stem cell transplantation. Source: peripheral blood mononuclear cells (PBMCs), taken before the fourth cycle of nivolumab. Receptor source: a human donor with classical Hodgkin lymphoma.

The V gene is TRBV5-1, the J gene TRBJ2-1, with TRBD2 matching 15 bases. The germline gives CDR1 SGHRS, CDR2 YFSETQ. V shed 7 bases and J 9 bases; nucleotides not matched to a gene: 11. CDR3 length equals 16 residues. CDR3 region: CASCKGLAGGPGEQFF. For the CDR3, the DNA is TGCGCCAGCTGCAAAGGACTAGCGGGAGGGCCGGGTGAGCAGTTCTTC.

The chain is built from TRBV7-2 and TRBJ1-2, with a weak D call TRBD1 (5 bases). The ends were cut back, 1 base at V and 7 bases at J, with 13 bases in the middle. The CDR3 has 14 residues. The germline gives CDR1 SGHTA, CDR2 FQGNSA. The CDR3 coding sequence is TGTGCCAGCAGCTTAGGGGGGGTGGTCGGTGGCTACACCTTC. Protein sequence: CASSLGGVVGGYTF.

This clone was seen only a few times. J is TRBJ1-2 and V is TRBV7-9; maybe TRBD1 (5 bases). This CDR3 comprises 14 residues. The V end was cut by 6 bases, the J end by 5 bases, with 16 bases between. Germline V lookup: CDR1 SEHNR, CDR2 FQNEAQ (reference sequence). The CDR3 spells CASSEAGRSYGYTF. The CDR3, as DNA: TGTGCCAGCAGTGAAGCAGGGAGAAGTTATGGCTACACCTTC.

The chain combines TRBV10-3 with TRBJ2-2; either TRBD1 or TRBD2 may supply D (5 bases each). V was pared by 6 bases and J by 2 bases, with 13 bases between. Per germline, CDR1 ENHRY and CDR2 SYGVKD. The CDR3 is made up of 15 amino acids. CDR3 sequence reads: CAIRAGTANTGELFF. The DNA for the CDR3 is TGTGCCATCAGAGCCGGGACCGCCAACACCGGGGAGCTGTTTTTT.

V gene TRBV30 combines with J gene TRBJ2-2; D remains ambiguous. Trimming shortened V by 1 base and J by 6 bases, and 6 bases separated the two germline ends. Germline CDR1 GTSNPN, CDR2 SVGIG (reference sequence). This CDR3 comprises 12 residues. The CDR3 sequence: CAWSGLAGELFF. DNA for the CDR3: TGTGCCTGGAGTGGTTTAGCCGGGGAGCTGTTTTTT. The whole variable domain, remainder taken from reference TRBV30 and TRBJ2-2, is SQTIHQWPATLVQPVGSPLSLECTVEGTSNPNLYWYRQAAGRGLQLLFYSVGIGQISSEVPQNLSASRPQDRQFILSSKKLLLSDSGFYLCAWSGLAGELFFGEGSRLTVL.

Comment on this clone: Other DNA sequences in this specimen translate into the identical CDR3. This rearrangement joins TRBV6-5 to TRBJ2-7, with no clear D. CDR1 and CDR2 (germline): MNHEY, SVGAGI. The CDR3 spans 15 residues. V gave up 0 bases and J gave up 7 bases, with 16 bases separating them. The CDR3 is CASSYSGLGVREQYF. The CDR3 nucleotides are TGTGCCAGCAGTTACTCGGGTCTGGGTGTTAGGGAGCAGTACTTC.

The CDR3 region is CASSLRGGFELDTQYF. The DNA of the CDR3 is TGTGCCAGCAGTCTACGGGGGGGGTTTGAATTAGATACGCAGTATTTT. The V call is TRBV28, the J call TRBJ2-3, with 8 positions matching TRBD2. The CDR3 spans 16 residues. With 5 bases clipped from V and 5 bases from J, the junction kept 12 bases outside the gene matches. CDR1 is MDHEN, CDR2 SYDVKM, per germline.

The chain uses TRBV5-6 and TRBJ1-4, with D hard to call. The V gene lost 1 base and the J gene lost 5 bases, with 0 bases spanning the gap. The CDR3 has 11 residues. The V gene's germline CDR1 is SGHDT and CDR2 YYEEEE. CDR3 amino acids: CASSLNEKLFF. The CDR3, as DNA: TGTGCCAGCAGCTTGAATGAAAAACTGTTTTTT.

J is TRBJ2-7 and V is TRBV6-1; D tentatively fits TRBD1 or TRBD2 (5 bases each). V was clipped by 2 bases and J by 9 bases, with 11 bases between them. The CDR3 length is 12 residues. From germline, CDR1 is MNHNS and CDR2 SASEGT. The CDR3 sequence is CASSETGLVQYF. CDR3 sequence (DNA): TGTGCCAGCAGTGAAACGGGGCTCGTGCAGTACTTC.

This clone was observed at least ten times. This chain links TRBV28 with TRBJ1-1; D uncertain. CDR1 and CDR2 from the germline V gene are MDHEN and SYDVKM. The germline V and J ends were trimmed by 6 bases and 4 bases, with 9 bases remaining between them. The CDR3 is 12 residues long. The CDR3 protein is CASRVGSTEAFF. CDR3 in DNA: TGTGCCAGCAGGGTGGGGAGCACTGAAGCTTTCTTT.

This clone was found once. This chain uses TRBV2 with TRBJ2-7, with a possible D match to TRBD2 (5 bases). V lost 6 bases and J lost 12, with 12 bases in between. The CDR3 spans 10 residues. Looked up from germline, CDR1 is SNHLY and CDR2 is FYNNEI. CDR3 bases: TGTGCCAGCAGCGGGGAGCCCCCGTACTTC. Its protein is CASSGEPPYF. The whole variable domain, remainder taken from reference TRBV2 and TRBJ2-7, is EPEVTQTPSHQVTQMGQEVILRCVPISNHLYFYWYRQILGQKVEFLVSFYNNEISEKSEIFDDQFSVERPDGSNFTLKIRSTKLEDSAMYFCASSGEPPYFGPGTRLTVT.

The CDR3 coding sequence is TGCGCCAGCAGCGGGTCTGGGGGATCAGAGACCCAGTACTTC. Encoded protein: CASSGSGGSETQYF. The chain carries TRBV5-1 and TRBJ2-5; D might be TRBD1 or TRBD2, each matching 5 bases. The V and J ends lost 4 bases and 4 bases respectively, with 14 bases between them. Germline V CDR1 and CDR2: SGHRS, YFSETQ. The CDR3 covers 14 residues.

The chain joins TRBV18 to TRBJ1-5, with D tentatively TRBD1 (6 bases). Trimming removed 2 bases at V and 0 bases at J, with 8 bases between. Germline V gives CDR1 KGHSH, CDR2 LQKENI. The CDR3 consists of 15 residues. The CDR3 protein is CASSPGGGSNQPQHF. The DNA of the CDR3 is TGTGCCAGCTCACCAGGGGGCGGTAGCAATCAGCCCCAGCATTTT.

CDR3 residues: CAWVPGLAGGYEQYF. CDR3 bases: TGTGCCTGGGTCCCGGGACTAGCGGGAGGGTACGAGCAGTACTTC. The chain has TRBV30 and TRBJ2-7; 16 bases align to TRBD2. With 5 bases clipped from V and 4 bases from J, the junction kept 5 bases outside the gene matches. Germline lookup yields CDR1 GTSNPN and CDR2 SVGIG (reference sequence). This CDR3 is 15 amino acids long.

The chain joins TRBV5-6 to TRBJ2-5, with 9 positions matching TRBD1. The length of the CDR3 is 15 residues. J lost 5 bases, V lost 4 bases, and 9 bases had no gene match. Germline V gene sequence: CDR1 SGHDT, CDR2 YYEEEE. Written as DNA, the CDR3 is TGTGCCAGCAGCAACCTACGGACAGGGGAGGAGACCCAGTACTTC. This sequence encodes CASSNLRTGEETQYF.

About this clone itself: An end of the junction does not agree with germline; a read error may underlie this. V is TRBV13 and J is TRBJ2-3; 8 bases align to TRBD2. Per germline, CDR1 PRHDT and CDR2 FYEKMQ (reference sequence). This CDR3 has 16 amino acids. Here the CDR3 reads CASSLGLSGIGDTQYF. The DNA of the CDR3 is TGTGCCAGCAGCCTAGGACTTAGCGGGATTGGAGATACGCAGTATTTT.

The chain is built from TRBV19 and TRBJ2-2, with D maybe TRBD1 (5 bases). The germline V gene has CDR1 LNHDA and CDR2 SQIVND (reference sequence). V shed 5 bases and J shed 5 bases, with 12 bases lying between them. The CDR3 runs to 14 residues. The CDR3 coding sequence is TGTGCCAGTAGTCTCCAGGGATGGACCGGGGAGCTGTTTTTT. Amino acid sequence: CASSLQGWTGELFF.